This TCR beta chain was recovered during a study of control samples from healthy donors and cancer patients. The CDR3 length is 15 residues. Trimming pared 6 bases from V and 0 bases from J, leaving 12 bases between. The germline V gene encodes CDR1 SGHTA and CDR2 FQGNSA. Some clones are missing from TCRdb's copy, which holds only in-frame ones; the method was immunoSEQ multiplex PCR. This table has 100,000 to 150,000 clones, approximately 95% appearing once. The sample comprised blood. The rearrangement links TRBV7-2 to TRBJ1-3, with TRBD1 as a possible D gene (6 bases). The sequence was collected from a man under 40 in good health. The CDR3 DNA reads TGTGCCAGCAGTCAAGGACAGCTCTCTGGAAACACCATATATTTT. Residues: CASSQGQLSGNTIYF.